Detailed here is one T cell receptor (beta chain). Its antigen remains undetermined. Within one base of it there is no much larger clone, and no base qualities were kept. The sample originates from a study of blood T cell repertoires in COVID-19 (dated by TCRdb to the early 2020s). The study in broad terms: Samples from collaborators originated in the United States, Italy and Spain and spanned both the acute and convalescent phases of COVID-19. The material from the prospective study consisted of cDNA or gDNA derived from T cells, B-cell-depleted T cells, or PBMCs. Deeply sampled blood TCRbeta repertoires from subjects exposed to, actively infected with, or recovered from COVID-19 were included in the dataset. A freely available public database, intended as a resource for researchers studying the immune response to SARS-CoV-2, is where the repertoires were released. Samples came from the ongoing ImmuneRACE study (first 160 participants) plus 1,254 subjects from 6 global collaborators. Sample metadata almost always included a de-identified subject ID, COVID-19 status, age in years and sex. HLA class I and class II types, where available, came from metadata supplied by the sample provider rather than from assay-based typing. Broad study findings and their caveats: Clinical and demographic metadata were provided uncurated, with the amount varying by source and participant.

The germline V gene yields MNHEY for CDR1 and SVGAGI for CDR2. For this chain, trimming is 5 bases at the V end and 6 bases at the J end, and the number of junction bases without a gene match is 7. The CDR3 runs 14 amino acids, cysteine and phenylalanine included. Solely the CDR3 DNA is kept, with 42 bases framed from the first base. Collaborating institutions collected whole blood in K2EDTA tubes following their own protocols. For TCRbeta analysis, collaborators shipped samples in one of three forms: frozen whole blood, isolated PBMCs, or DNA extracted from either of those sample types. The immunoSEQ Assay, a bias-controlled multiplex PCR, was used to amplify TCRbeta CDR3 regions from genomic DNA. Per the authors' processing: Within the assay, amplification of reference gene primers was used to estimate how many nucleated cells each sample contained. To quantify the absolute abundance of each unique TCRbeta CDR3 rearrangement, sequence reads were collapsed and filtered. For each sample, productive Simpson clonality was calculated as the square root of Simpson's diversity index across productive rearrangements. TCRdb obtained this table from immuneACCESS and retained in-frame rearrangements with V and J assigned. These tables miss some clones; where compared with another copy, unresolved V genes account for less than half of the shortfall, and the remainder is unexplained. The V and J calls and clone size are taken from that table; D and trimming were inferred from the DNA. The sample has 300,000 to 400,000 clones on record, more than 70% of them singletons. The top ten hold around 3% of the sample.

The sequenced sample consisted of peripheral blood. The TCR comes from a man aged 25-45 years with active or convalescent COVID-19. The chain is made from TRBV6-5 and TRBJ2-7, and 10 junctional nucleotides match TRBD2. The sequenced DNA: TGTGCCAGCAGTCCGCTAGCGGGAGTAAGCGAGCAGTACTTC. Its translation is CASSPLAGVSEQYF.